One and the same sample provided the 30 T cell receptor beta chains below, sequenced in a study of beta chain features in type 1 diabetes. Whole-study results and caveats: Shorter TCRB CDR3s, moderately but significantly so, were found in Type 1 diabetes patients in all four CD4+ subsets.

Investigators reverse transcribed all isolated RNA, so they sequenced expressed TCRB transcripts. The repertoire was sequenced with immunoSEQ multiplex PCR; TCRdb's copy has only in-frame clones and lacks some. The data show approximately 250,000 clones, approximately 24% seen once. Their antigens are not known. The sequenced material came from naive CD4+ T cells from blood. These TCRs come from a woman aged 25 to 39 with type 1 diabetes.

This clone was counted only a few times. J is TRBJ1-2 and V is TRBV30; tentatively, D is TRBD1 (5 bases). Trimming took off 8 bases at V and 4 bases at J, with 23 bases between the two ends. Germline CDR1 GTSNPN, CDR2 SVGIG (reference sequence). The CDR3 has 15 amino acids. The CDR3 nucleotides read TGTGCCCGGGAGGGTCGGGGCAGATCTATCTATGGCTACACCTTC. This translates into CAREGRGRSIYGYTF.

V usage is TRBV4-1 and J usage is TRBJ2-7; TRBD2 agrees at 16 bases. Per germline, CDR1 MGHRA and CDR2 YSYEKL. V trimming: 3 bases; J trimming: 3 bases; junction bases outside the gene matches: 2. The CDR3 is made up of 16 amino acids. The CDR3 sequence: CASSQGLAGGNYEQYF. The CDR3 nucleotides read TGCGCCAGCAGCCAGGGACTAGCGGGGGGGAACTACGAGCAGTACTTC.

The CDR3 DNA reads TGCAGCGCTGTAGGGGCAGGGGGCAATCAGCCCCAGCATTTT. This codes for CSAVGAGGNQPQHF. The V gene is TRBV29-1, the J gene TRBJ1-5, with TRBD1 as a possible D gene (6 bases). The CDR3 loop spans 14 amino acids. The V end lost 7 bases, the J end lost 2 bases, and 15 bases lay between the germline ends. Germline CDR1 and CDR2: SQVTM and ANQGSEA.

This sequence joins TRBV9 and TRBJ2-7; the D gene is possibly TRBD1 (6 bases). The V end lost 0 bases, the J end lost 1 base, and 11 bases lay between the germline ends. Per germline, CDR1 SGDLS and CDR2 YYNGEE. CDR3 size: 15 residues. The CDR3 sequence: CASSVGGTLSYEQYF. Written as DNA, the CDR3 is TGTGCCAGCAGCGTAGGAGGGACATTGTCCTACGAGCAGTACTTC. The full variable domain, its missing parts supplied by reference TRBV9 and TRBJ2-7, is DSGVTQTPKHLITATGQRVTLRCSPRSGDLSVYWYQQSLDQGLQFLIQYYNGEERAKGNILERFSAQQFPDLHSELNLSSLELGDSALYFCASSVGGTLSYEQYFGPGTRLTVT.

The chain combines TRBV18 with TRBJ1-2; D is perhaps TRBD1 (5 bases). There are 13 residues in the CDR3. The germline V gene has CDR1 KGHSH and CDR2 LQKENI. V was shortened by 6 bases and J by 3 bases, with 11 bases between the two germline ends. CDR3 amino acids: CASSAGTDYGYTF. The CDR3 DNA sequence: TGTGCCAGCTCGGCAGGGACTGACTATGGCTACACCTTC.

This clone was counted a few times. The rearrangement joins TRBV2 to TRBJ2-7, with D hard to call. This CDR3 has 11 amino acids. V was cut by 3 bases and J by 2 bases, with 2 bases left in between. The germline gives CDR1 SNHLY, CDR2 FYNNEI. CDR3 DNA: TGTGCCAGCAGTGACACCTACGAGCAGTACTTC. Protein product: CASSDTYEQYF.

This sequence joins TRBV15 and TRBJ2-1; D might be TRBD2 (6 bases). The V gene lost 4 bases and the J gene lost 2 bases, with 12 bases spanning the gap. This CDR3 region has 15 residues. CDR1 and CDR2 from the germline V gene are LNHNV and YYDKDF (reference sequence). The CDR3 here is CATSKETSTYNEQFF. CDR3 DNA sequence: TGTGCCACCAGCAAAGAAACTAGCACCTACAATGAGCAGTTCTTC. Complete variable domain (other parts from reference TRBV15 and TRBJ2-1): DAMVIQNPRYQVTQFGKPVTLSCSQTLNHNVMYWYQQKSSQAPKLLFHYYDKDFNNEADTPDNFQSRRPNTSFCFLDIRSPGLGDTAMYLCATSKETSTYNEQFFGPGTRLTVL.

The genes are TRBV9 and TRBJ2-1; D is perhaps TRBD2 (6 bases). V was pared by 0 bases and J by 7 bases, with 14 bases between. The CDR3 length is 15 residues. Germline assignment: CDR1 SGDLS and CDR2 YYNGEE. CDR3 nucleotide sequence: TGTGCCAGCAGCGTAGCTAGCGTCGTGTTGAATGAGCAGTTCTTC. Protein product: CASSVASVVLNEQFF.

This clone was found a few times. The V call is TRBV29-1, the J call TRBJ1-2; D is perhaps TRBD1 (5 bases). CDR1 is SQVTM and CDR2 is ANQGSEA in the germline V gene. The CDR3 consists of 13 residues. V lost 1 base to trimming and J lost 6 bases, with 12 bases between them. CDR3 sequence: CSVEVRGFDGYTF. In DNA, the CDR3 is TGCAGCGTTGAAGTGCGGGGCTTCGATGGCTACACCTTC.

CDR3 amino acids: CASSYSGGDTEAFF. The CDR3 nucleotides are TGTGCCAGCAGTTACTCAGGCGGGGACACTGAAGCTTTCTTT. The chain carries TRBV6-6 and TRBJ1-1; no clear D gene. The CDR3 runs 14 residues. Germline lookup yields CDR1 MNHNY and CDR2 SVGAGI (reference sequence). V was clipped by 0 bases and J by 3 bases, with 8 bases between them.

The chain joins TRBV29-1 to TRBJ1-1; 9 nucleotides line up with TRBD1. The CDR3 length is 13 residues. After removal of 6 bases from V and 7 bases from J, the junction contained 9 bases not matched to a gene. Germline CDR1 SQVTM, CDR2 ANQGSEA. For the CDR3, the DNA is TGCAGCGTAGGTAACAGGGGGCAAAATGAAGCTTTCTTT. Encoded protein: CSVGNRGQNEAFF.

The rearrangement uses TRBV29-1 and TRBJ2-3; D is possibly TRBD2 (5 bases). V lost 7 bases and J 6 bases, leaving 11 bases between the germline ends. The CDR3 extends over 11 amino acids. Germline V gene lookup returns CDR1 SQVTM and CDR2 ANQGSEA. The CDR3 DNA reads as TGCAGCGGGGAGCTCGGGGATACGCAGTATTTT. Amino acid sequence: CSGELGDTQYF.

V is TRBV4-1 and J is TRBJ1-2; D may be TRBD1 (5 bases). The CDR3 loop spans 14 amino acids. Germline V lookup: CDR1 MGHRA, CDR2 YSYEKL. Trimming pared 0 bases from V and 4 bases from J, leaving 9 bases between. CDR3 bases: TGCGCCAGCAGCCAAGATGACAGCTTCTATGGCTACACCTTC. Amino acids: CASSQDDSFYGYTF.

The chain uses TRBV20-1 and TRBJ1-1; no clear D. There are 11 residues in the CDR3. The V gene's germline CDR1 is DFQATT and CDR2 SNEGSKA (reference sequence). Trimming cost V 1 base and J 8 bases, with 8 bases left between them. The CDR3 DNA sequence: TGCAGTGCTAGAGTTAACGCGGAAGCTTTCTTT. Its protein is CSARVNAEAFF.

This clone was seen more than once but under ten times. The chain is built from TRBV11-2 and TRBJ2-1; TRBD1 matches at 7 bases. V lost 5 bases and J lost 8; bases outside the gene matches: 18. The CDR3 is made up of 17 amino acids. Germline lookup yields CDR1 SGHAT and CDR2 FQNNGV. The CDR3 region has the DNA TGTGCCAGCAGCCCAGGTCGGGGTGGGACAGATCGCGATGAGCAGTTCTTC. Encoded protein: CASSPGRGGTDRDEQFF.

This clone was recorded a few times. The rearrangement joins TRBV29-1 to TRBJ1-4; no firm D call. CDR1 is SQVTM, CDR2 ANQGSEA, per germline. The germline V and J ends were trimmed by 2 bases and 0 bases, with 10 bases remaining between them. The CDR3 is 15 amino acids. The CDR3 sequence is CSVEILTSTNEKLFF. CDR3 sequence (DNA): TGCAGCGTTGAAATTTTGACATCAACTAATGAAAAACTGTTTTTT.

The chain has TRBV19 and TRBJ1-1, with D maybe TRBD1 (5 bases). The V end lost 5 bases, the J end lost 2 bases, and 9 bases lay between the germline ends. The CDR3 is made up of 13 amino acids. Per germline, CDR1 LNHDA and CDR2 SQIVND (reference sequence). The CDR3 DNA follows: TGTGCCAGTAGTCAGGGCAAAAACACTGAAGCTTTCTTT. Protein product: CASSQGKNTEAFF.

The rearrangement uses TRBV29-1 and TRBJ2-1, with TRBD2 as a possible D gene (7 bases). The CDR3 consists of 15 residues. The germline gives CDR1 SQVTM, CDR2 ANQGSEA. The V and J ends lost 8 bases and 1 base respectively, with 18 bases between them. The CDR3 DNA sequence: TGCAGCTCCAAAGGGGGAGGGTTTTCCTACAATGAGCAGTTCTTC. Protein: CSSKGGGFSYNEQFF.

This sequence joins TRBV7-6 and TRBJ1-3; 9 bases fit TRBD1. Unmatched junction bases numbered 4, after V lost 5 bases and J lost 5 bases. The CDR3 covers 14 residues. Looked up from germline, CDR1 is SGHVS and CDR2 is FNYEAQ. The CDR3 region is CASSPGQGRNTIYF. The CDR3 region has the DNA TGTGCCAGCAGCCCGGGACAGGGAAGAAACACCATATATTTT.

The chain joins TRBV5-6 to TRBJ2-1, with 11 bases fitting TRBD2. Germline CDR1 SGHDT, CDR2 YYEEEE. Trimming cost V 7 bases and J 6 bases; bases outside gene matches: 12. The CDR3 sequence is 16 residues long. The CDR3 region is CASGHQLAGVTNEQFF. The CDR3 DNA reads TGTGCCAGCGGCCACCAACTAGCGGGAGTCACCAATGAGCAGTTCTTC.

In its sample, this clone was seen a few times. This rearrangement joins TRBV5-4 to TRBJ2-7; tentative D call: TRBD1 (6 bases). CDR1 and CDR2 from the germline V gene are SGHNT and YYREEE (reference sequence). V gave up 0 bases and J gave up 11 bases, with 12 bases separating them. This CDR3 spans 12 amino acids. Here the CDR3 reads CASSLDGDTEYF. Written as DNA, the CDR3 is TGTGCCAGCAGCTTGGACGGGGACACGGAGTACTTC.

CDR3 residues: CASSLTGYTNEQYF. The DNA of the CDR3 is TGTGCCAGCAGCTTAACAGGGTATACTAACGAGCAGTACTTC. The chain couples TRBV7-9 to TRBJ2-7, with a possible D match to TRBD1 (6 bases). Deletions cut 2 bases from V and 5 bases from J, with 13 bases between. Germline V gene sequence: CDR1 SEHNR, CDR2 FQNEAQ (reference sequence). This CDR3 is built from 14 residues.

The V gene is TRBV4-2, the J gene TRBJ1-4; the D is unclear. Germline CDR1 and CDR2: LGHNA and YNFKEQ. The V and J ends lost 1 base and 0 bases respectively, with 9 bases between them. CDR3 length equals 16 residues. Written as DNA, the CDR3 is TGTGCCAGCAGCCAAGCACAGCCTTCAACTAATGAAAAACTGTTTTTT. This encodes CASSQAQPSTNEKLFF.

The CDR3 DNA follows: TGTGCCAGCAGTCCCCACGGGAGGTCCAATGAGCAGTTCTTC. As protein: CASSPHGRSNEQFF. The V gene is TRBV27, the J gene TRBJ2-1; TRBD2 agrees at 7 bases. The germline V gene encodes CDR1 MNHEY and CDR2 SMNVEV (reference sequence). The CDR3 covers 14 residues. Trimming took 5 bases from V and 6 from J; bases not matched to a gene: 7.

In its sample, this clone was seen a few times. The genes are TRBV18 and TRBJ2-6; 12 positions agree with TRBD2. V shed 6 bases and J 3 bases; nucleotides not matched to a gene: 0. Germline V gene sequence: CDR1 KGHSH, CDR2 LQKENI. The CDR3 totals 15 residues. The CDR3 is CASSTSGSGANVLTF. The CDR3 region has the DNA TGTGCCAGCTCGACTAGCGGGAGTGGGGCCAACGTCCTGACTTTC. The variable domain in full, with the rest retrieved from reference TRBV18 and TRBJ2-6, is NAGVMQNPRHLVRRRGQEARLRCSPMKGHSHVYWYRQLPEEGLKFMVYLQKENIIDESGMPKERFSAEFPKEGPSILRIQQVVRGDSAAYFCASSTSGSGANVLTFGAGSRLTVL.

The rearrangement uses TRBV5-1 and TRBJ2-7, with TRBD1 matching over 11 bases. Per germline, CDR1 SGHRS and CDR2 YFSETQ. Losses at the gene ends were 4 bases for V and 4 bases for J; bases not matched to a gene: 4. The CDR3 consists of 14 residues. The chain's CDR3 is CASSVGQGAYEQYF. CDR3 in DNA: TGCGCCAGCAGCGTTGGACAGGGGGCGTACGAGCAGTACTTC.

The rearrangement uses TRBV30 and TRBJ1-5; D call uncertain. Germline V gene sequence: CDR1 GTSNPN, CDR2 SVGIG (reference sequence). The CDR3 runs 12 residues. Trimming took off 0 bases at V and 4 bases at J, with 4 bases between the two ends. As DNA, the CDR3 is TGTGCCTGGAGTGTACAGAATCAGCCCCAGCATTTT. This gives the protein CAWSVQNQPQHF.

This clone was seen only a few times. The V call is TRBV5-1, the J call TRBJ2-5; no definite D call. The V end lost 5 bases, the J end lost 1 base, and 9 bases lay between the germline ends. The CDR3 consists of 13 residues. The germline CDR1 and CDR2 sequences are SGHRS and YFSETQ. The CDR3 here is CASRRGVQETQYF. The CDR3 DNA reads TGCGCCAGCAGACGAGGAGTCCAAGAGACCCAGTACTTC.

The chain couples TRBV9 to TRBJ1-5; 7 nucleotides line up with TRBD1. Germline V gene data show CDR1 as SGDLS and CDR2 as YYNGEE. This CDR3 is 14 amino acids long. V shed 3 bases and J 6 bases; nucleotides not matched to a gene: 6. The CDR3 coding sequence is TGTGCCAGCAGCGGTGGGACAGCTGCTCAGCCCCAGCATTTT. The encoded protein is CASSGGTAAQPQHF. Drawing the rest from reference TRBV9 and TRBJ1-5, the complete variable domain is DSGVTQTPKHLITATGQRVTLRCSPRSGDLSVYWYQQSLDQGLQFLIQYYNGEERAKGNILERFSAQQFPDLHSELNLSSLELGDSALYFCASSGGTAAQPQHFGDGTRLSIL.

This rearrangement joins TRBV30 to TRBJ2-7, with D perhaps matching TRBD2 (7 bases). The CDR3 is 13 residues long. Germline V CDR1 and CDR2: GTSNPN, SVGIG (reference sequence). V lost 0 bases and J 4 bases, leaving 10 bases between the germline ends. The CDR3 region has the DNA TGTGCCTGGAGTGTGGAGGGGGGGTACGAGCAGTACTTC. Translating it yields CAWSVEGGYEQYF.